Following are 9 T cell receptor beta chains from one sample sequenced in a study of response to subunit inactivated influenza vaccine. One entry per CDR3 protein, called by TCRdb with MiXCR from the RT-PCR reads. The sample holds 500,000 to 600,000 distinct CDR3 sequences; approximately 16% are singletons and the top ten take roughly 3%. The sample here was CD4+ T cells sorted from PBMCs, taken about 24 months after vaccination. The receptors shown here come from a man between 50 and 75 years old who received an inactivated influenza vaccine.

This chain joins TRBV7-6 and TRBJ2-6, with 10 bases lining up with TRBD1. CDR1 is SGHVS and CDR2 is FNYEAQ in the germline V gene. This CDR3 has 17 amino acids. J gave up 2 bases and V 2 bases, and 3 bases lay outside the gene matches. Here the CDR3 DNA reads TGTGCCAGCAGCTTACGACAGGGGGCAACTGGGGCCAACGTCCTGACTTTC. This sequence encodes CASSLRQGATGANVLTF.

The V gene is TRBV29-1, the J gene TRBJ2-4; D unclear. Trimming stripped 3 bases from V and 3 bases from J, with 6 bases between. CDR1 and CDR2 (germline): SQVTM, ANQGSEA. CDR3 length: 12 amino acids. CDR3 bases: TGCAGCGTTGAGTACAGCAAAAACATTCAGTACTTC. Translation: CSVEYSKNIQYF.

This clonotype was observed a handful of times. The chain combines TRBV29-1 with TRBJ2-1, with TRBD2 matching 8 bases. J lost 10 bases, V lost 3 bases, and 11 bases had no gene match. The CDR3 extends over 14 amino acids. Germline V gives CDR1 SQVTM, CDR2 ANQGSEA. The CDR3 protein is CSVDGWTSFNEQFF. CDR3 coding DNA: TGCAGCGTTGATGGGTGGACTAGCTTTAACGAGCAGTTCTTC.

This clonotype was seen only a few times. The chain couples TRBV19 to TRBJ1-5; D is unresolved. The V gene's germline CDR1 is LNHDA and CDR2 SQIVND (reference sequence). Trimming took 6 bases from V and 5 from J, leaving 8 bases between them. The CDR3 consists of 12 residues. CDR3 bases: TGTGCCAGTAGGGACGGAGATCAGCCCCAGCATTTT. Its translation is CASRDGDQPQHF.

The chain links TRBV5-1 to TRBJ2-1, with 9 bases that match TRBD1. V dropped 2 bases and J dropped 7; count of bases not matched to a gene: 16. Germline lookup yields CDR1 SGHRS and CDR2 YFSETQ. This CDR3 spans 18 amino acids. CDR3 region: CASSFYSIPGQGGNEQFF. In DNA, the CDR3 is TGCGCCAGCAGCTTCTATTCCATACCGGGACAGGGAGGTAATGAGCAGTTCTTC.

The chain links TRBV7-2 to TRBJ2-7; D call uncertain. This CDR3 comprises 16 residues. V was cut by 1 base and J by 0 bases, with 13 bases left in between. CDR1 and CDR2 (germline): SGHTA, FQGNSA. CDR3 protein: CASSLGAPPTSYEQYF. CDR3 DNA: TGTGCCAGCAGCTTAGGCGCCCCCCCGACCTCCTACGAGCAGTACTTC.

V usage is TRBV6-2 or TRBV6-3 and J usage is TRBJ1-5; the D is unclear. The CDR3 is 12 residues long. The germline gives CDR1 MNHEY, CDR2 SVGEGT. V dropped 2 bases and J dropped 9 bases, with 8 bases sitting between them. The CDR3 DNA reads TGTGCCAGCAGTTACCTCCGGGGGCCCCAGCATTTT. Translating gives CASSYLRGPQHF.

This clonotype was detected only a few times. V is TRBV5-6 and J is TRBJ2-7, with 10 bases lining up with TRBD1. V dropped 3 bases and J dropped 6; count of bases not matched to a gene: 9. The CDR3 contains 15 residues. Germline V CDR1 and CDR2: SGHDT, YYEEEE. CDR3 amino acids: CASSYLRTGGSEQYF. The CDR3 DNA follows: TGTGCCAGCAGCTACCTAAGGACAGGGGGAAGCGAGCAGTACTTC.

This clonotype was observed a few times. This rearrangement joins TRBV7-2 to TRBJ2-7, with 10 nucleotides matching TRBD2. V was clipped by 5 bases and J by 7 bases; unmatched bases: 14. This CDR3 comprises 16 residues. Germline loops: CDR1 SGHTA, CDR2 FQGNSA. As DNA, the CDR3 is TGTGCCAGCAGCCCCCTTAGCGGGAGGTTCGGAGGGGAGCAGTACTTC. It encodes CASSPLSGRFGGEQYF. The variable domain in full, with the rest retrieved from reference TRBV7-2 and TRBJ2-7, is GAGVSQSPSNKVTEKGKDVELRCDPISGHTALYWYRQSLGQGLEFLIYFQGNSAPDKSGLPSDRFSAERTGGSVSTLTIQRTQQEDSAVYLCASSPLSGRFGGEQYFGPGTRLTVT.